This T cell receptor (beta chain) was profiled in a study of cytomegalovirus exposure and HLA in healthy donors. There are 15 residues in the CDR3. Trimming stripped 7 bases from V and 4 bases from J, with 22 bases between. Germline assignment: CDR1 SQVTM and CDR2 ANQGSEA. This clone has just one count. What it recognizes is unknown. Amplification used 60 Vbeta primers and 13 Jbeta primers. Assay used: immunoSEQ multiplex PCR; TCRdb lists only in-frame clones, some missing. The data contain fewer than 140,000 clones, 65% to 75% of them seen just once; the ten biggest clones take up 2.5% to 3.5%. Findings of the study overall: Per a later analysis, HLA-associated TCR beta chains showed more clonal expansion than other, equally common TCR beta chains.

The sequence came from a female donor in good health and CMV-seronegative. The chain recombines TRBV29-1 with TRBJ1-1; D might be TRBD1 (5 bases). The sequencing input was PBMCs. CDR3 sequence (DNA): TGCAGCGCATTGGGACTCCTCGGTAGCCCCACTGAAGCTTTCTTT. It encodes CSALGLLGSPTEAFF.